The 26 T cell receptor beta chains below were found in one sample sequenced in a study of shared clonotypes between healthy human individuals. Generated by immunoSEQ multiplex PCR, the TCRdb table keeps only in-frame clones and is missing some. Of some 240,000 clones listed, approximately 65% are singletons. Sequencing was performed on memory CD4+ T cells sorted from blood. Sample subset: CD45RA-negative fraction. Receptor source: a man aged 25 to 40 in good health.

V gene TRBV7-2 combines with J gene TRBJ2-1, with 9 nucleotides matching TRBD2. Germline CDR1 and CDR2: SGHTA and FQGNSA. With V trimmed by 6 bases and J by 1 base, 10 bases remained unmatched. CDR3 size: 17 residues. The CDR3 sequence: CASSGLARELSYNEQFF. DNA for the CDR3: TGTGCCAGCAGTGGACTAGCGCGGGAGCTTTCCTACAATGAGCAGTTCTTC. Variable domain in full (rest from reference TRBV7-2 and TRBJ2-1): GAGVSQSPSNKVTEKGKDVELRCDPISGHTALYWYRQSLGQGLEFLIYFQGNSAPDKSGLPSDRFSAERTGGSVSTLTIQRTQQEDSAVYLCASSGLARELSYNEQFFGPGTRLTVL.

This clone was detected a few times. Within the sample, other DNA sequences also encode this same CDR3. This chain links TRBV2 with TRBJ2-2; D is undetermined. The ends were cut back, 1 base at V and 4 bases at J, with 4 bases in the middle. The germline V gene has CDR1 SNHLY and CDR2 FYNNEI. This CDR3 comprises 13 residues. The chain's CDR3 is CASSEVVTGELFF. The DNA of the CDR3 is TGTGCCAGCAGTGAAGTGGTCACCGGGGAGCTGTTTTTT.

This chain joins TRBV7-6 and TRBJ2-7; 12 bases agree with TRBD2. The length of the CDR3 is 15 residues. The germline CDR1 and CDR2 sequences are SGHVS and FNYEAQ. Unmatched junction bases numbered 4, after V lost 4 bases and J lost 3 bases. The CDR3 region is CASSSRLAGVYEQYF. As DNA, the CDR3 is TGTGCCAGCAGCTCCCGACTAGCGGGAGTCTACGAGCAGTACTTC.

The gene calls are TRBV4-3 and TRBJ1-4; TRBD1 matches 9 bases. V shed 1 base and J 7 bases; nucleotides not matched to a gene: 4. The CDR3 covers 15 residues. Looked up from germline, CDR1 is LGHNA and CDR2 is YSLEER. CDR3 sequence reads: CASSQGGTGSEKLFF. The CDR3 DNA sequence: TGCGCCAGCAGCCAAGGGGGGACAGGGAGTGAAAAACTGTTTTTT.

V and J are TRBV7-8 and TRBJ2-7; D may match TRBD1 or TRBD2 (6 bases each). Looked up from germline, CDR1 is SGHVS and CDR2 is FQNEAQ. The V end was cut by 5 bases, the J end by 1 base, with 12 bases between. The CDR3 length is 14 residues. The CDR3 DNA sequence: TGTGCCAGCAGCGCCGGGGGCTCGTCCTACGAGCAGTACTTC. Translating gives CASSAGGSSYEQYF. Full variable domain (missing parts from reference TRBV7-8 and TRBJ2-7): GAGVSQSPRYKVAKRGQDVALRCDPISGHVSLFWYQQALGQGPEFLTYFQNEAQLDKSGLPSDRFFAERPEGSVSTLKIQRTQQEDSAVYLCASSAGGSSYEQYFGPGTRLTVT.

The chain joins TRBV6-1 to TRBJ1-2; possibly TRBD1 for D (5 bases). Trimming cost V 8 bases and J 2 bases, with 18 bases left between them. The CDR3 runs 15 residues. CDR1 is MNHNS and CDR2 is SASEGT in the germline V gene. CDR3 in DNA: TGTGCCAGCCTACTGGGAACAGGCAACAACTATGGCTACACCTTC. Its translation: CASLLGTGNNYGYTF.

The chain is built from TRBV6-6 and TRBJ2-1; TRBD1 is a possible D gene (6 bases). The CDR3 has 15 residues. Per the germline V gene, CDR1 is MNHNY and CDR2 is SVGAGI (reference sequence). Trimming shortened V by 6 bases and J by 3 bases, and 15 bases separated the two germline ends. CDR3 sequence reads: CASSQVQGNYNEQFF. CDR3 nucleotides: TGTGCCAGCAGCCAAGTACAGGGTAACTACAATGAGCAGTTCTTC.

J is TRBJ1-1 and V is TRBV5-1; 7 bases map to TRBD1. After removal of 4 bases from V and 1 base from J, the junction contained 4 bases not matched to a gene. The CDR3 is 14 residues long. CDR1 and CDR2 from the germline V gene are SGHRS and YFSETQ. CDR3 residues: CASSTDRSNTEAFF. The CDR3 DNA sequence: TGCGCCAGCAGCACGGACAGGTCGAACACTGAAGCTTTCTTT.

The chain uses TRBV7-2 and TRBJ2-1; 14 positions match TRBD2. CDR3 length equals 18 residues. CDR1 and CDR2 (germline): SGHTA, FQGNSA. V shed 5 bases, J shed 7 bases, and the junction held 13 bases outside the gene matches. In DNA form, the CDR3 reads TGTGCCAGCAGCCGGGGGCCGGGACTAGCGGGAGTAAAAAATGAGCAGTTCTTC. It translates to CASSRGPGLAGVKNEQFF. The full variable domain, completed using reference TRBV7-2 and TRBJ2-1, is GAGVSQSPSNKVTEKGKDVELRCDPISGHTALYWYRQSLGQGLEFLIYFQGNSAPDKSGLPSDRFSAERTGGSVSTLTIQRTQQEDSAVYLCASSRGPGLAGVKNEQFFGPGTRLTVL.

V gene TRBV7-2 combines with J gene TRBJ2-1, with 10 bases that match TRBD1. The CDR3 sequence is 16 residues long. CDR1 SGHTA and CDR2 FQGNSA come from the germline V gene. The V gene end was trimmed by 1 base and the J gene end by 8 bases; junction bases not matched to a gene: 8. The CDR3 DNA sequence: TGTGCCAGCAGCTTAGTCCCGACAGGGGGCTTCTATGAGCAGTTCTTC. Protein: CASSLVPTGGFYEQFF.

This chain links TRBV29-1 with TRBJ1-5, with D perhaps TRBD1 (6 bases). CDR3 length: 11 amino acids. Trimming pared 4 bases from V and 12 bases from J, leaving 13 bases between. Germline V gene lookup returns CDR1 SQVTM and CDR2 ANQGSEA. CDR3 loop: CSVGDTGIQHF. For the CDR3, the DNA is TGCAGCGTTGGTGATACAGGGATCCAGCATTTT.

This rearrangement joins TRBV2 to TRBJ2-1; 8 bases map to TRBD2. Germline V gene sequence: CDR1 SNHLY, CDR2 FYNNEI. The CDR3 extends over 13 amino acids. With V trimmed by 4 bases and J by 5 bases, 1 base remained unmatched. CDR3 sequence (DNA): TGTGCCAGCAGTGCACTAGCGGACAATGAGCAGTTCTTC. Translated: CASSALADNEQFF.

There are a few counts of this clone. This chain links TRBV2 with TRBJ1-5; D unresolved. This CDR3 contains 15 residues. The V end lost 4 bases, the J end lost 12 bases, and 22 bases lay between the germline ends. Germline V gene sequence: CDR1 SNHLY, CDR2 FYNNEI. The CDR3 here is CASSVGSTYISNQHF. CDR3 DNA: TGTGCCAGCAGTGTAGGTAGTACTTATATCTCTAACCAGCATTTT.

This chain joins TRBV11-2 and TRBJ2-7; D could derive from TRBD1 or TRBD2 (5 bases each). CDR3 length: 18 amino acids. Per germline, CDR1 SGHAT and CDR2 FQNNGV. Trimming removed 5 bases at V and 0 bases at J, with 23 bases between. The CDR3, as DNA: TGTGCCAGCAGCCCCCTCAACCGGGACCGCAAGAGCTCCTACGAGCAGTACTTC. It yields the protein CASSPLNRDRKSSYEQYF.

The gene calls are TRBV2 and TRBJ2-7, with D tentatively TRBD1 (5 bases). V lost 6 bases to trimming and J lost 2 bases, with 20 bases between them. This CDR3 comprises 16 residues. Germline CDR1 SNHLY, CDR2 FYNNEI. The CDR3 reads CASRPRQRQLAYEQYF. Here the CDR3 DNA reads TGTGCCAGCAGACCCAGACAGAGGCAGCTCGCCTACGAGCAGTACTTC.

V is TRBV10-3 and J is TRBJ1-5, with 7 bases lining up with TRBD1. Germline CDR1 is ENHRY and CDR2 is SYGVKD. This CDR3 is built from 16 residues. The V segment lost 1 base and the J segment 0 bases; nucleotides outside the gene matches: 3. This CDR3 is CAISEWGQTSNQPQHF. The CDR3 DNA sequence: TGTGCCATCAGTGAGTGGGGACAGACTAGCAATCAGCCCCAGCATTTT.

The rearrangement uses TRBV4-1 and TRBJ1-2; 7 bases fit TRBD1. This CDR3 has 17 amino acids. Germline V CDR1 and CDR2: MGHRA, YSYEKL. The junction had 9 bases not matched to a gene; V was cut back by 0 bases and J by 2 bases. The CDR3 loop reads CASSQEGTGVWNYGYTF. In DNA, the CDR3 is TGCGCCAGCAGCCAAGAGGGTACAGGGGTCTGGAACTATGGCTACACCTTC.

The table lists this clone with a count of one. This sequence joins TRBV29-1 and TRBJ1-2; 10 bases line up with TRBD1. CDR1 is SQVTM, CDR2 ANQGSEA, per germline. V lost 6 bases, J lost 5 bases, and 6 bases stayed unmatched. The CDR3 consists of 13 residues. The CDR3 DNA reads TGCAGCGTGACAGGGGGCGCCCCATATGGCTACACCTTC. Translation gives CSVTGGAPYGYTF. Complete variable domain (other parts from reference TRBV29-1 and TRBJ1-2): SAVISQKPSRDICQRGTSLTIQCQVDSQVTMMFWYRQQPGQSLTLIATANQGSEATYESGFVIDKFPISRPNLTFSTLTVSNMSPEDSSIYLCSVTGGAPYGYTFGSGTRLTVV.

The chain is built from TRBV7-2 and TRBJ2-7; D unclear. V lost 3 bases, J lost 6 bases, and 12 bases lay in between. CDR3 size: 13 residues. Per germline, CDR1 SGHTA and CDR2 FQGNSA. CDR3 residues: CASSFPSGIEQYF. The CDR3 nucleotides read TGTGCCAGCAGCTTTCCCTCAGGTATCGAGCAGTACTTC.

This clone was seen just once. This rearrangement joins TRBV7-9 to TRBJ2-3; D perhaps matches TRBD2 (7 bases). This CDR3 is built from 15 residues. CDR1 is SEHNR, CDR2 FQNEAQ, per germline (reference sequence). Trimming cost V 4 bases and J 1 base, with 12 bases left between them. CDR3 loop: CASSSPGGRTDTQYF. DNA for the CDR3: TGTGCCAGCAGCTCCCCGGGGGGCCGCACAGATACGCAGTATTTT.

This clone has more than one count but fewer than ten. In DNA, the CDR3 is TGTGCCAGCAGCTTACAGAGTAGCAATCAGCCCCAGCATTTT. Translating gives CASSLQSSNQPQHF. The V call is TRBV7-2, the J call TRBJ1-5; D call uncertain. V lost 2 bases and J lost 0, with 5 bases in between. There are 14 residues in the CDR3. Germline CDR1 is SGHTA and CDR2 is FQGNSA. Drawing the rest from reference TRBV7-2 and TRBJ1-5, the complete variable domain is GAGVSQSPSNKVTEKGKDVELRCDPISGHTALYWYRQSLGQGLEFLIYFQGNSAPDKSGLPSDRFSAERTGGSVSTLTIQRTQQEDSAVYLCASSLQSSNQPQHFGDGTRLSIL.

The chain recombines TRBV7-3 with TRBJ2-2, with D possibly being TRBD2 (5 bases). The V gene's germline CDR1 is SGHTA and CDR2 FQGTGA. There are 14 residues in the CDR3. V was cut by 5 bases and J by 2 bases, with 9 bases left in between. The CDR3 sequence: CASSRGTNTGELFF. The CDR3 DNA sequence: TGTGCCAGCAGCCGGGGAACCAACACCGGGGAGCTGTTTTTT.

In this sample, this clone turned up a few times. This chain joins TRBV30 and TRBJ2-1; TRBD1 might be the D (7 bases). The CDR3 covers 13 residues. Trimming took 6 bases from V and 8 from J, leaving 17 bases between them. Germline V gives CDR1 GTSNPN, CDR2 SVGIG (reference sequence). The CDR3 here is CACPSPRGDEQFF. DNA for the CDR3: TGTGCCTGCCCGTCTCCCAGGGGGGATGAGCAGTTCTTC.

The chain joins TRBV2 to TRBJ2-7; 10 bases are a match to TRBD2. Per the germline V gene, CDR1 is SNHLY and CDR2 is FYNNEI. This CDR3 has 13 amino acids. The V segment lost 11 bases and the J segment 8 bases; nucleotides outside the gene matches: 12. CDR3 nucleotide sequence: TGTGCCCAGGGTAGTCTAGCGGGAGCGAAGCAGTACTTC. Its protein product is CAQGSLAGAKQYF.

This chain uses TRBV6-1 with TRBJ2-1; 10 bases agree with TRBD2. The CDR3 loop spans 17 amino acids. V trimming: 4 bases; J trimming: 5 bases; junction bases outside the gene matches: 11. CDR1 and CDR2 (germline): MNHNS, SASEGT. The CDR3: CASSALASGSIHNEQFF. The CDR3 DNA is TGTGCCAGCAGTGCGCTTGCTAGCGGGAGTATCCACAATGAGCAGTTCTTC.

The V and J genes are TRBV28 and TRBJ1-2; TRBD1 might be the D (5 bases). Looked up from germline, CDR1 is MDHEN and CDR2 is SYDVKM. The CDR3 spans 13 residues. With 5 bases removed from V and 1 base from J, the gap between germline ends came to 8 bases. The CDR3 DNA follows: TGTGCCAGCAGTACGGGACGTAACTATGGCTACACCTTC. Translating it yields CASSTGRNYGYTF.